The 25 T cell receptor beta chains in this list originate from one sample, sequenced in a study of CD8 T cells in ankylosing spondylitis. TCRdb analysed the 5' RACE reads with MiXCR anew, one entry per CDR3 protein. The data show approximately 250,000 distinct CDR3 sequences, around 8% seen once. Sequences were obtained from blood, either unsorted or a sorted T cell fraction (not recorded which). The source of these receptors is a female donor with ankylosing spondylitis or in good health (not recorded which).

This clonotype was detected only a few times. The chain recombines TRBV7-8 with TRBJ2-7, with TRBD1 matching over 7 bases. This CDR3 is built from 15 residues. Germline lookup yields CDR1 SGHVS and CDR2 FQNEAQ. Trimming removed 5 bases from V and 3 bases from J; junction bases left unmatched: 10. The CDR3 protein is CASSPTGATLYEQYF. CDR3 nucleotides: TGTGCCAGCAGCCCTACAGGGGCGACCCTCTACGAGCAGTACTTC.

On this clonotype: A much bigger clone sits one base away, suggesting this may be a read error. The chain recombines TRBV6-5 with TRBJ2-5, with D unresolved. The CDR3 contains 13 residues. V lost 2 bases and J lost 5, with 9 bases in between. Germline CDR1 is MNHEY and CDR2 is SVGAGI. CDR3 sequence: CASSYKAWETQYF. DNA for the CDR3: TGTGCCAGCAGTTACAAGGCTTGGGAGACCCAGTACTTC.

The table lists this clonotype with many counts. V and J are TRBV20-1 and TRBJ1-6, with D tentatively TRBD1 (5 bases). The V gene's germline CDR1 is DFQATT and CDR2 SNEGSKA (reference sequence). Trimming took 3 bases from V and 8 from J, leaving 17 bases between them. This CDR3 is 15 amino acids long. The CDR3 DNA follows: TGCAGTGCTAGCCGGGACCTAACTAAGGATTCACCCCTCCACTTT. Translated: CSASRDLTKDSPLHF.

There are many counts of this clonotype. CDR3 nucleotide sequence: TGCGCCAGCAGCCAAGTGGACAGCTTCTATGGCTACACCTTC. It encodes CASSQVDSFYGYTF. The V gene is TRBV4-3, the J gene TRBJ1-2; tentatively, D is TRBD1 (6 bases). V was pared by 1 base and J by 4 bases, with 10 bases between. The CDR3 has 14 residues. Per germline, CDR1 LGHNA and CDR2 YSLEER.

The table lists this clonotype with a few counts. The chain uses TRBV30 and TRBJ1-2; D is uncertain. The CDR3 covers 11 residues. CDR1 and CDR2 from the germline V gene are GTSNPN and SVGIG (reference sequence). V dropped 5 bases and J dropped 8 bases, with 12 bases sitting between them. The CDR3 DNA is TGTGCCTGGCAGACAATCCTAGGCTACACCTTC. It codes for CAWQTILGYTF.

This clonotype showed up many times. The J gene is TRBJ1-2, the V gene TRBV6-6, with D tentatively TRBD1 (6 bases). Trimming took off 2 bases at V and 8 bases at J, with 12 bases between the two ends. The germline V gene has CDR1 MNHNY and CDR2 SVGAGI (reference sequence). This CDR3 region has 13 residues. The CDR3 DNA reads as TGTGCCAGCAGTTACGTGGCAGGGGAGGGCTACACCTTC. Residues: CASSYVAGEGYTF.

This clonotype was recorded at least ten times. This chain uses TRBV7-8 with TRBJ1-2; D not certain. The CDR3 sequence is 17 residues long. Trimming took off 0 bases at V and 5 bases at J, with 19 bases between the two ends. Germline V gene sequence: CDR1 SGHVS, CDR2 FQNEAQ. CDR3 sequence: CASSLAFGVRRSYGYTF. The CDR3 nucleotides read TGTGCCAGCAGCTTAGCCTTTGGTGTCCGGAGGTCATATGGCTACACCTTC.

The CDR3 reads CASSYKRGGTEAFF. For the CDR3, the DNA is TGTGCCAGCAGCTATAAGCGGGGGGGCACTGAAGCTTTCTTT. The gene calls are TRBV7-8 and TRBJ1-1, with D perhaps matching TRBD1 (5 bases). Germline lookup yields CDR1 SGHVS and CDR2 FQNEAQ. Trimming left V 4 bases short and J 4 bases short, with 13 bases between. CDR3 size: 14 residues.

This rearrangement joins TRBV7-2 to TRBJ1-1; a possible D gene is TRBD1 (5 bases). In germline, CDR1 is SGHTA, CDR2 FQGNSA. The CDR3 spans 17 residues. The V gene lost 5 bases and the J gene lost 8 bases, with 27 bases spanning the gap. This CDR3 is CASSPMGPARTPPEAFF. The CDR3, as DNA: TGTGCCAGCAGCCCAATGGGGCCCGCCAGGACCCCACCGGAAGCTTTCTTT.

This clonotype was detected many times. This sequence joins TRBV11-2 and TRBJ2-3, with 7 bases that match TRBD2. V lost 2 bases and J lost 4; bases outside the gene matches: 9. The CDR3 has 16 residues. The V gene's germline CDR1 is SGHAT and CDR2 FQNNGV. The CDR3 region is CASSLRESGTADTQYF. In DNA form, the CDR3 reads TGTGCCAGCAGCTTAAGAGAAAGCGGGACCGCAGATACGCAGTATTTT.

This clonotype was recorded at least ten times. The gene calls are TRBV11-3 and TRBJ2-1; D is unresolved. Germline V lookup: CDR1 SGHNT, CDR2 YENEEA. V dropped 0 bases and J dropped 11 bases, with 8 bases sitting between them. There are 12 residues in the CDR3. The DNA of the CDR3 is TGTGCCAGCAGCTTAGAAAGTGGACAGCAGTTCTTC. As protein: CASSLESGQQFF. The whole variable domain, remainder taken from reference TRBV11-3 and TRBJ2-1, is EAGVVQSPRYKIIEKKQPVAFWCNPISGHNTLYWYLQNLGQGPELLIRYENEEAVDDSQLPKDRFSAERLKGVDSTLKIQPAELGDSAVYLCASSLESGQQFFGPGTRLTVL.

This clonotype occurred many times. This chain connects TRBV7-9 to TRBJ2-6; D ambiguous. The CDR3 loop spans 13 amino acids. In germline, CDR1 is SEHNR, CDR2 FQNEAQ (reference sequence). Trimming removed 2 bases at V and 8 bases at J, with 7 bases between. This CDR3 reads CASSLSSTNVLTF. CDR3 DNA sequence: TGTGCCAGCAGCTTATCCTCAACCAACGTCCTGACTTTC. Full variable domain (outside the CDR3, taken from reference TRBV7-9 and TRBJ2-6): DTGVSQNPRHKITKRGQNVTFRCDPISEHNRLYWYRQTLGQGPEFLTYFQNEAQLEKSRLLSDRFSAERPKGSFSTLEIQRTEQGDSAMYLCASSLSSTNVLTFGAGSRLTVL.

On this clonotype itself: A much larger clone sits a single nucleotide away, making a read error possible. The chain is built from TRBV6-1 and TRBJ2-1, with TRBD2 matching 7 bases. J gave up 9 bases and V 3 bases, and 8 bases lay outside the gene matches. The germline V gene has CDR1 MNHNS and CDR2 SASEGT. The CDR3 runs to 14 residues. The CDR3 here is CASSEGGSFGEQFF. CDR3 DNA: TGTGCCAGCAGTGAGGGCGGGAGCTTTGGTGAGCAGTTCTTC.

V is TRBV10-3 and J is TRBJ2-1; 8 bases align to TRBD2. Trimming took 2 bases from V and 3 from J; bases not matched to a gene: 6. Germline lookup yields CDR1 ENHRY and CDR2 SYGVKD. The CDR3 totals 16 residues. CDR3 region: CAISEGDGRGYNEQFF. The CDR3 DNA reads as TGTGCCATCAGTGAGGGGGACGGGAGGGGCTACAATGAGCAGTTCTTC.

This clonotype occurred many times. The rearrangement links TRBV12-3 or TRBV12-4 to TRBJ2-2; D is uncertain. The V and J ends lost 5 bases and 6 bases respectively, with 7 bases between them. The CDR3 loop spans 12 amino acids. The CDR3 sequence: CASSETPGELFF. The DNA of the CDR3 is TGTGCCAGCAGTGAAACTCCCGGGGAGCTGTTTTTT.

This clonotype was recorded a few times. A much more abundant neighbour one base away suggests this may be a read error. The chain couples TRBV20-1 to TRBJ2-2; TRBD2 aligns across 7 bases. Looked up from germline, CDR1 is DFQATT and CDR2 is SNEGSKA (reference sequence). This CDR3 comprises 13 residues. V trimming: 3 bases; J trimming: 6 bases; junction bases outside the gene matches: 4. CDR3 DNA sequence: TGCAGTGCTAGCAAGGGGAGGGCCGGGGAGCTGTTTTTT. Amino acids: CSASKGRAGELFF.

This clonotype was seen at least ten times. The CDR3 loop reads CASSLGLTDTQYF. DNA of the CDR3: TGTGCCAGCAGTCTGGGACTAACAGATACGCAGTATTTT. The V and J genes are TRBV6-1 and TRBJ2-3, with 7 bases identical to TRBD2. The ends lost 5 bases at V and 3 bases at J; junction bases unmatched: 2. Looked up from germline, CDR1 is MNHNS and CDR2 is SASEGT. This CDR3 contains 13 residues.

The chain joins TRBV6-2 or TRBV6-3 to TRBJ2-3; possibly TRBD1 for D (5 bases). Germline CDR1 MNHEY, CDR2 SVGEGT. Trimming left V 5 bases short and J 4 bases short, with 19 bases between. The CDR3 is 16 residues long. In DNA, the CDR3 is TGTGCCAGCAGTCCCACGGCGGAGACAGAAGCAGATACGCAGTATTTT. This encodes CASSPTAETEADTQYF.

This rearrangement joins TRBV29-1 to TRBJ2-5; 7 positions match TRBD1. Trimming at V came to 4 bases and at J to 2 bases, leaving 1 base not matched to a gene. The CDR3 extends over 12 amino acids. Germline V gives CDR1 SQVTM, CDR2 ANQGSEA. Here the CDR3 reads CSVGDSQETQYF. CDR3 bases: TGCAGCGTTGGGGACAGTCAAGAGACCCAGTACTTC.

This clonotype appeared many times. V and J are TRBV5-1 and TRBJ2-7; no clear D. CDR1 is SGHRS and CDR2 is YFSETQ in the germline V gene. V lost 2 bases to trimming and J lost 1 base, with 7 bases between them. The CDR3 covers 13 residues. This chain's CDR3 is CASSLMGSYEQYF. DNA of the CDR3: TGCGCCAGCAGCTTAATGGGGTCCTACGAGCAGTACTTC.

This clonotype was counted at least ten times. The chain has TRBV5-1 and TRBJ1-2; no reliable D call. With 2 bases removed from V and 8 bases from J, the gap between germline ends came to 13 bases. The CDR3 is 13 amino acids. Per the germline V gene, CDR1 is SGHRS and CDR2 is YFSETQ. The CDR3 here is CASSFDTRGGYTF. CDR3 DNA: TGCGCCAGCAGCTTCGACACTCGTGGCGGCTACACCTTC.

The chain links TRBV5-1 to TRBJ2-3; D could derive from TRBD1 or TRBD2 (5 bases each). The CDR3 covers 16 residues. Germline loops: CDR1 SGHRS, CDR2 YFSETQ. Deletions cut 0 bases from V and 2 bases from J, with 13 bases between. Written as DNA, the CDR3 is TGCGCCAGCAGCTTGGCATCCGGGACCAACACAGATACGCAGTATTTT. It codes for CASSLASGTNTDTQYF.

The J gene is TRBJ2-1, the V gene TRBV11-3, with 8 positions matching TRBD2. This CDR3 has 16 amino acids. J was trimmed by 6 bases and V by 5 bases; bases with no gene match: 12. In germline, CDR1 is SGHNT, CDR2 YENEEA. The CDR3 DNA follows: TGTGCCAGCAGCCAGGGTGGGGGCGGGAGGATCAATGAGCAGTTCTTC. This translates into CASSQGGGGRINEQFF.

This clonotype was picked up many times. V gene TRBV6-5 combines with J gene TRBJ1-1; 9 bases fit TRBD1. The CDR3 spans 17 residues. Germline CDR1 and CDR2: MNHEY and SVGAGI. V lost 3 bases and J lost 1; bases outside the gene matches: 9. Here the CDR3 reads CASSYPGQGSGNTEAFF. CDR3 DNA sequence: TGTGCCAGCAGTTATCCGGGACAGGGCAGTGGGAACACTGAAGCTTTCTTT.

The chain uses TRBV7-2 and TRBJ2-1; D ambiguous. The CDR3 is 14 amino acids. CDR1 is SGHTA and CDR2 is FQGNSA in the germline V gene. The V end lost 4 bases, the J end lost 7 bases, and 14 bases lay between the germline ends. This CDR3 is CASSSERLVNEQFF. The CDR3 nucleotides are TGTGCCAGCAGCTCCGAACGTCTAGTAAATGAGCAGTTCTTC.